The sequence of this T cell receptor (beta chain) was determined in a study of patients and donors after allogeneic stem cell transplantation. TCRdb re-called the RT-PCR reads through MiXCR, storing one row per CDR3 protein. The sample holds about 960,000 distinct CDR3 sequences, more than 15% seen once. Germline V CDR1 and CDR2: KGHSH, LQKENI. V shed 3 bases and J shed 4 bases, with 9 bases lying between them. The length of the CDR3 is 14 residues. The rearrangement uses TRBV18 and TRBJ1-4; no clear D gene. The specimen was blood, either unsorted or a sorted T cell fraction (not recorded which). The receptor comes from a human donor who was either an allogeneic HSCT recipient or a stem cell or donor lymphocyte infusion donor (not recorded which). It is not recorded whose cells these are; they may come from a transplant donor. CDR3 bases: TGTGCCAGCTCACCTCCCCACGATAATGAAAAACTGTTTTTT. Its protein is CASSPPHDNEKLFF.